The 30 T cell receptor beta chains reported below all come from one sample, sequenced in a study of blood T cell repertoires in COVID-19 (TCRdb year 2020). Library generation was performed with the immunoSEQ multiplex PCR assay. TCRdb mirrors the immuneACCESS table, restricted to in-frame sequences. Some clones are absent from its copies; in checked studies, under half trace to an unresolved V gene, and the reason for the others is unknown. The sample yields about 190,000 clones; about 88% were counted once. Roughly 6% of the sample rests with the top ten. Sequenced sample: peripheral blood. These TCRs come from a woman in her forties who had recovered from COVID-19.

J is TRBJ2-2 and V is TRBV14, with 7 bases matching TRBD2. The V gene end was trimmed by 6 bases and the J gene end by 4 bases; junction bases not matched to a gene: 5. The CDR3 has 14 amino acids. The germline CDR1 and CDR2 sequences are SGHDN and FVKESK. The chain's CDR3 is CASRSGDFTGELFF. In DNA, the CDR3 is TGTGCCAGCAGGAGCGGGGACTTCACCGGGGAGCTGTTTTTT. Looking up the rest from reference TRBV14 and TRBJ2-2 gives the full variable domain: EAGVTQFPSHSVIEKGQTVTLRCDPISGHDNLYWYRRVMGKEIKFLLHFVKESKQDESGMPNNRFLAERTGGTYSTLKVQPAELEDSGVYFCASRSGDFTGELFFGEGSRLTVL.

The CDR3 coding sequence is TGTGCCAGTAGTGGGACAGGGGCAGGGCAGGAGCAGTACTTC. Translated, it gives CASSGTGAGQEQYF. The V gene is TRBV19, the J gene TRBJ2-7; 10 positions match TRBD1. V lost 5 bases and J lost 7; bases outside the gene matches: 8. Germline CDR1 reads LNHDA; CDR2 reads SQIVND (reference sequence). This CDR3 spans 14 amino acids.

This rearrangement joins TRBV19 to TRBJ2-7, with TRBD1 identical over 10 bases. This CDR3 region has 13 residues. CDR1 and CDR2 from the germline V gene are LNHDA and SQIVND (reference sequence). With V trimmed by 7 bases and J by 5 bases, 5 bases remained unmatched. The chain's CDR3 is CASTGTGAHEQYF. The CDR3 DNA follows: TGTGCCAGTACCGGGACAGGGGCCCACGAGCAGTACTTC.

This sequence joins TRBV3-1 (or the pseudogene TRBV3-2) and TRBJ1-6, with TRBD1 matching 7 bases. Germline trimming cut 4 bases from V and 5 bases from J; bases unmatched to any gene: 5. This CDR3 is built from 15 residues. Germline CDR1 LGHDT, CDR2 YNNKEL (reference sequence). The CDR3 nucleotides read TGTGCCAGCAGCCGCCGACAGGGTAATAATTCACCCCTCCACTTT. This codes for CASSRRQGNNSPLHF.

J is TRBJ2-7 and V is TRBV27; 10 nucleotides align to TRBD2. Trimming cost V 2 bases and J 4 bases; bases outside gene matches: 8. This CDR3 has 16 residues. CDR1 MNHEY and CDR2 SMNVEV come from the germline V gene (reference sequence). Here the CDR3 DNA reads TGTGCCAGCAGTTTAACGGCTAGCGGGAGATGGTACGAGCAGTACTTC. It specifies CASSLTASGRWYEQYF.

The genes are TRBV30 and TRBJ1-2, with D hard to call. The V end was cut by 5 bases, the J end by 1 base, with 11 bases between. Germline CDR1 and CDR2: GTSNPN and SVGIG (reference sequence). This CDR3 spans 13 amino acids. In DNA, the CDR3 is TGTGCCTGGTCCTTTGGGAGTAACTATGGCTACACCTTC. It is translated as CAWSFGSNYGYTF.

J is TRBJ2-7 and V is TRBV7-9; 9 nucleotides agree with TRBD1. Germline CDR1 reads SEHNR; CDR2 reads FQNEAQ (reference sequence). Losses at the gene ends were 10 bases for V and 0 bases for J; bases not matched to a gene: 22. The CDR3 sequence is 19 residues long. The CDR3 is CATDQLGVQGAKSSYEQYF. For the CDR3, the DNA is TGTGCCACGGACCAACTGGGGGTACAGGGGGCGAAAAGCTCCTACGAGCAGTACTTC.

The CDR3 sequence: CASSLGQGKDQPQHF. In nucleotides, the CDR3 is TGTGCCAGCTCACTAGGACAAGGGAAGGATCAGCCCCAGCATTTT. The V and J genes are TRBV18 and TRBJ1-5; D may be TRBD1 (5 bases). Germline loops: CDR1 KGHSH, CDR2 LQKENI. The CDR3 loop spans 15 amino acids. V was trimmed by 4 bases and J by 5 bases, leaving 15 bases between them.

J is TRBJ2-1 and V is TRBV29-1, with TRBD2 matching 9 bases. The CDR3 spans 13 residues. V gave up 4 bases and J gave up 5 bases; unmatched junction bases: 3. Germline V gene lookup returns CDR1 SQVTM and CDR2 ANQGSEA. In DNA, the CDR3 is TGCAGCGTTGGGACTAGCGCAAACAATGAGCAGTTCTTC. Its translation: CSVGTSANNEQFF.

The V call is TRBV7-9, the J call TRBJ1-5; D may be TRBD1 (5 bases). Germline V gives CDR1 SEHNR, CDR2 FQNEAQ (reference sequence). V was cut by 1 base and J by 0 bases, with 7 bases left in between. The CDR3 has 15 amino acids. CDR3 in amino acids: CASSLGRASNQPQHF. CDR3 in DNA: TGTGCCAGCAGCTTAGGCAGGGCTAGCAATCAGCCCCAGCATTTT.

The V call is TRBV19, the J call TRBJ2-1; TRBD2 matches at 8 bases. CDR3 size: 15 residues. V trimming: 8 bases; J trimming: 1 base; junction bases outside the gene matches: 7. Germline lookup yields CDR1 LNHDA and CDR2 SQIVND (reference sequence). The CDR3 protein is CASRTSGRSYNEQFF. For the CDR3, the DNA is TGTGCCAGTCGAACTAGCGGTCGGTCCTACAATGAGCAGTTCTTC.

The chain links TRBV11-3 to TRBJ2-3, with 11 bases matching TRBD2. The germline V gene encodes CDR1 SGHNT and CDR2 YENEEA. CDR3 length: 14 residues. J was trimmed by 7 bases and V by 3 bases; bases with no gene match: 3. The CDR3, as DNA: TGTGCCAGCAGCTTCCGGACTAGCGGGCATACGCAGTATTTT. Protein product: CASSFRTSGHTQYF.

V is TRBV7-2 and J is TRBJ2-2; D gene unclear. Germline CDR1 and CDR2: SGHTA and FQGNSA. V lost 1 base to trimming and J lost 5 bases, with 17 bases between them. The CDR3 is made up of 17 amino acids. The DNA for the CDR3 is TGTGCCAGCAGCTTAGTGGGTTTGAGATTCAGGACCGGGGAGCTGTTTTTT. This sequence encodes CASSLVGLRFRTGELFF.

This clone was observed once. This chain uses TRBV11-2 with TRBJ1-1; D might be TRBD1 (6 bases). This CDR3 has 12 residues. Trimming cost V 6 bases and J 6 bases, with 11 bases left between them. Looked up from germline, CDR1 is SGHAT and CDR2 is FQNNGV. DNA of the CDR3: TGTGCCAGCAGTCGAGAGGGGGCTGAAGCTTTCTTT. This sequence encodes CASSREGAEAFF.

The gene calls are TRBV30 and TRBJ1-5; maybe TRBD1 (6 bases). CDR3 size: 15 residues. V dropped 4 bases and J dropped 4 bases, with 17 bases sitting between them. Per the germline V gene, CDR1 is GTSNPN and CDR2 is SVGIG (reference sequence). The CDR3 sequence: CAWKVQGPPNQPQHF. The CDR3 region has the DNA TGTGCCTGGAAAGTACAGGGCCCACCGAATCAGCCCCAGCATTTT.

The chain couples TRBV11-2 to TRBJ2-7; 7 nucleotides match TRBD1. This CDR3 is built from 13 residues. Germline CDR1 reads SGHAT; CDR2 reads FQNNGV. Trimming cost V 4 bases and J 2 bases; bases outside gene matches: 2. The CDR3 reads CASSWGQPYEQYF. The CDR3 DNA reads as TGTGCCAGCAGCTGGGGACAGCCCTACGAGCAGTACTTC.

The V and J genes are TRBV27 and TRBJ1-6, with a possible D match to TRBD1 (5 bases). CDR1 is MNHEY, CDR2 SMNVEV, per germline (reference sequence). The CDR3 sequence is 15 residues long. Trimming took off 7 bases at V and 8 bases at J, with 18 bases between the two ends. This chain's CDR3 is CASTPSARVHSPLHF. CDR3 nucleotides: TGTGCCAGCACCCCTAGCGCCAGGGTGCATTCACCCCTCCACTTT.

This rearrangement joins TRBV18 to TRBJ1-5; possible D gene TRBD1, 6 bases. Trimming cost V 3 bases and J 4 bases, with 13 bases left between them. From germline, CDR1 is KGHSH and CDR2 LQKENI. CDR3 length: 15 amino acids. CDR3 sequence: CASSPIGQGNQPQHF. Written as DNA, the CDR3 is TGTGCCAGCTCACCCATAGGCCAGGGGAATCAGCCCCAGCATTTT.

This chain uses TRBV6-1 with TRBJ1-4; D might be TRBD1 (5 bases). V shed 1 base and J shed 7 bases, with 10 bases lying between them. Germline CDR1 and CDR2: MNHNS and SASEGT. The CDR3 spans 14 residues. CDR3: CASSEGQGGEKLFF. The CDR3 DNA follows: TGTGCCAGCAGTGAAGGGCAGGGTGGTGAAAAACTGTTTTTT.

V usage is TRBV30 and J usage is TRBJ2-5; 7 nucleotides match TRBD1. J gave up 4 bases and V 2 bases, and 16 bases lay outside the gene matches. The length of the CDR3 is 17 residues. Germline V CDR1 and CDR2: GTSNPN, SVGIG (reference sequence). DNA of the CDR3: TGTGCCTGGAGTCCGCCCCTTTCACAGGGGAGCAGAGAGACCCAGTACTTC. It encodes CAWSPPLSQGSRETQYF.

J is TRBJ2-7 and V is TRBV6-5, with 8 nucleotides matching TRBD2. The V gene's germline CDR1 is MNHEY and CDR2 SVGAGI. This CDR3 has 14 amino acids. V lost 7 bases, J lost 10 bases, and 15 bases stayed unmatched. The CDR3 loop is CASIMTGGGASQYF. CDR3 coding DNA: TGTGCCAGCATAATGACGGGGGGGGGAGCTAGCCAGTACTTC.

The rearrangement uses TRBV20-1 and TRBJ1-5; a weak D match, TRBD1 (5 bases). V was cut by 3 bases and J by 0 bases, with 9 bases left in between. CDR3 length equals 14 residues. Looked up from germline, CDR1 is DFQATT and CDR2 is SNEGSKA (reference sequence). CDR3 nucleotides: TGCAGTGCTAGTGACAGTCTTAGCAATCAGCCCCAGCATTTT. Residues: CSASDSLSNQPQHF.

This chain links TRBV5-1 with TRBJ2-7; TRBD1 might be the D (6 bases). The CDR3 spans 13 residues. The germline V gene encodes CDR1 SGHRS and CDR2 YFSETQ. V dropped 4 bases and J dropped 5 bases, with 13 bases sitting between them. CDR3 DNA sequence: TGCGCCAGCAGCCCCACAGGGTTCGACGAGCAGTACTTC. Amino acids: CASSPTGFDEQYF.

The chain uses TRBV7-2 and TRBJ2-4; the match to TRBD2 covers 7 bases. Germline CDR1 SGHTA, CDR2 FQGNSA. After removal of 0 bases from V and 5 bases from J, the junction contained 1 base not matched to a gene. This CDR3 spans 14 amino acids. The CDR3 sequence is CASSLASGENIQYF. The CDR3 DNA reads as TGTGCCAGCAGCTTAGCAAGCGGGGAAAACATTCAGTACTTC.

The chain recombines TRBV14 with TRBJ1-4; 10 nucleotides agree with TRBD1. V dropped 4 bases and J dropped 5; count of bases not matched to a gene: 1. Germline assignment: CDR1 SGHDN and CDR2 FVKESK. The CDR3 loop spans 14 amino acids. CDR3 in amino acids: CASSPGQGNEKLFF. Written as DNA, the CDR3 is TGTGCCAGCAGCCCGGGACAGGGGAATGAAAAACTGTTTTTT.

The V and J genes are TRBV9 and TRBJ2-3, with 7 bases matching TRBD2. J lost 0 bases, V lost 2 bases, and 6 bases had no gene match. Germline lookup yields CDR1 SGDLS and CDR2 YYNGEE. The CDR3 runs to 16 residues. CDR3 loop: CASSVNLADSTDTQYF. The CDR3 DNA reads as TGTGCCAGCAGCGTTAACCTAGCGGATAGCACAGATACGCAGTATTTT.

The gene calls are TRBV29-1 and TRBJ1-1; tentative D call: TRBD1 (5 bases). This CDR3 contains 12 residues. Germline values: CDR1 SQVTM, CDR2 ANQGSEA. Deletions cut 2 bases from V and 7 bases from J, with 11 bases between. The CDR3 sequence is CSVEQGTLEAFF. CDR3 nucleotides: TGCAGCGTTGAACAGGGAACACTTGAAGCTTTCTTT.

The chain links TRBV2 to TRBJ1-1, with D perhaps matching TRBD1 (5 bases). The CDR3 covers 15 residues. V was pared by 3 bases and J by 3 bases, with 14 bases between. CDR1 is SNHLY and CDR2 is FYNNEI in the germline V gene. The CDR3 is CASSEGGIRYTEAFF. Written as DNA, the CDR3 is TGTGCCAGCAGTGAGGGGGGGATTCGGTACACTGAAGCTTTCTTT.

This CDR3 reads CASSYDRDPYNEQFF. Written as DNA, the CDR3 is TGTGCCAGCAGTTACGACAGGGACCCTTACAATGAGCAGTTCTTC. This chain joins TRBV27 and TRBJ2-1, with 7 bases aligning to TRBD1. The CDR3 has 15 residues. J was trimmed by 4 bases and V by 4 bases; bases with no gene match: 7. Germline V gene sequence: CDR1 MNHEY, CDR2 SMNVEV (reference sequence).

The rearrangement joins TRBV28 to TRBJ2-5, with 8 nucleotides matching TRBD1. Germline V gene data show CDR1 as MDHEN and CDR2 as SYDVKM. CDR3 size: 14 residues. The ends lost 5 bases at V and 5 bases at J; junction bases unmatched: 7. The CDR3 region has the DNA TGTGCCAGCAGTCATGGACAGGGACGGGAGACCCAGTACTTC. It yields the protein CASSHGQGRETQYF.